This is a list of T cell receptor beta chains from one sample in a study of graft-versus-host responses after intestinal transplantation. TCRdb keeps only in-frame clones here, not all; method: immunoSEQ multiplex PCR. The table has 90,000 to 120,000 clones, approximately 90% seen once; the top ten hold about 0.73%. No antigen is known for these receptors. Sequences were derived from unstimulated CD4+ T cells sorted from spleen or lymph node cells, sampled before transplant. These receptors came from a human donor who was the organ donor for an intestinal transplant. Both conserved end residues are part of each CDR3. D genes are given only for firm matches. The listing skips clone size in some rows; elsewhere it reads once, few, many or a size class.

CDR3: CASSEYQETQYF
DNA: TGTGCCAGCAGTGAATACCAAGAGACCCAGTACTTC
D: .
J: TRBJ2-5
size: .
V: TRBV6-1

CDR3: CASSEVDVTYRGNSPLHF
DNA: TGTGCCAGCAGTGAAGTCGACGTCACATACAGGGGTAATTCACCCCTCCACTTT
D: TRBD1
J: TRBJ1-6
size: .
V: TRBV6-1

CDR3: CASLISNGGSPLHF
DNA: TGTGCCAGCCTCATTTCAAACGGCGGTTCACCCCTCCACTTT
D: .
J: TRBJ1-6
size: .
V: TRBV6-5

CDR3: CASSRKGGTGVGNTEAFF
DNA: TGCGCCAGCAGCCGCAAAGGTGGGACAGGGGTTGGGAACACTGAAGCTTTCTTT
D: TRBD1
J: TRBJ1-1
size: .
V: TRBV4-1

CDR3: CASSVGLEALNIQYF
DNA: TGTGCTAGCAGCGTGGGACTCGAGGCCCTAAACATTCAGTACTTC
D: .
J: TRBJ2-4
size: .
V: TRBV9

CDR3: CASSLGQGLGGYGYTF
DNA: TGTGCCAGCAGCCTCGGACAGGGGCTTGGTGGCTATGGCTACACCTTC
D: TRBD1
J: TRBJ1-2
size: few
V: TRBV7-2

CDR3: CASSKVYYRASQPQHF
DNA: TGTGCCAGCAGCAAAGTTTATTACAGGGCGAGTCAGCCCCAGCATTTT
D: .
J: TRBJ1-5
size: .
V: TRBV21-1

CDR3: CASSPGTATYEQYF
DNA: TGTGCCAGCTCACCAGGGACAGCAACCTACGAGCAGTACTTC
D: TRBD1
J: TRBJ2-7
size: .
V: TRBV18

CDR3: CATATDLNTEAFF
DNA: TGTGCCACTGCGACGGATTTGAACACTGAAGCTTTCTTT
D: .
J: TRBJ1-1
size: .
V: TRBV2

CDR3: CASSEKSMANTEAFF
DNA: TGTGCCAGTAGTGAAAAGAGCATGGCGAACACTGAAGCTTTCTTT
D: .
J: TRBJ1-1
size: .
V: TRBV19

CDR3: CASSSGTEQETQYF
DNA: TGTGCCAGCAGCTCCGGGACAGAGCAAGAGACCCAGTACTTC
D: TRBD1
J: TRBJ2-5
size: .
V: TRBV5-5

CDR3: CASAGLNYGYTF
DNA: TGTGCCAGCGCCGGGTTGAACTATGGCTACACCTTC
D: .
J: TRBJ1-2
size: .
V: TRBV6-6

CDR3: CASSLGAGSYRETQYF
DNA: TGTGCCAGCAGCTTAGGGGCAGGGTCGTACAGGGAGACCCAGTACTTC
D: .
J: TRBJ2-5
size: .
V: TRBV7-2

CDR3: CASSHVLRNSETQYF
DNA: TGTGCCAGCAGTCACGTCCTTCGTAATTCGGAGACCCAGTACTTC
D: .
J: TRBJ2-5
size: .
V: TRBV6-6

CDR3: CASSSRDSVYGYTF
DNA: TGTGCCAGTAGTTCCCGAGACAGCGTTTATGGCTACACCTTC
D: .
J: TRBJ1-2
size: .
V: TRBV19

CDR3: CASSQGTSGSNEQFF
DNA: TGCGCCAGCAGCCAGGGGACTAGCGGGTCTAATGAGCAGTTCTTC
D: TRBD2
J: TRBJ2-1
size: once
V: TRBV4-1

CDR3: CASSKGEGYTF
DNA: TGTGCCAGCAGCAAAGGGGAGGGCTACACCTTC
D: .
J: TRBJ1-2
size: .
V: TRBV6-5

CDR3: CASSFFRGTDTQYF
DNA: TGTGCCAGCAGCTTCTTCAGGGGAACAGATACGCAGTATTTT
D: .
J: TRBJ2-3
size: once
V: TRBV5-6

CDR3: CASSSGGLSGTDTQYF
DNA: TGTGCCAGCAGCTCCGGTGGGTTGAGCGGCACAGATACGCAGTATTTT
D: .
J: TRBJ2-3
size: .
V: TRBV11-2

CDR3: CASTRQGGYEQYF
DNA: TGTGCCAGCACTAGACAGGGAGGCTACGAGCAGTACTTC
D: .
J: TRBJ2-7
size: .
V: TRBV6-1

CDR3: CASAGGLQETQYF
DNA: TGCGCCAGCGCCGGAGGTCTTCAAGAGACCCAGTACTTC
D: .
J: TRBJ2-5
size: .
V: TRBV5-1

CDR3: CASSYDSEQYF
DNA: TGTGCCAGCAGTTACGATTCGGAGCAGTACTTC
D: .
J: TRBJ2-7
size: .
V: TRBV2

CDR3: CASSQREQNSPLHF
DNA: TGCGCCAGCAGCCAGCGGGAGCAGAATTCACCCCTCCACTTT
D: .
J: TRBJ1-6
size: .
V: TRBV4-1

CDR3: CASSVYEQYF
DNA: TGTGCCAGCAGTGTATACGAGCAGTACTTC
D: .
J: TRBJ2-7
size: .
V: TRBV2

CDR3: CASSQPTSGSRQETQYF
DNA: TGCGCCAGCAGCCAACCGACTAGCGGGAGTCGGCAAGAGACCCAGTACTTC
D: TRBD2
J: TRBJ2-5
size: .
V: TRBV4-1

CDR3: CAWSTSGRNQPQHF
DNA: TGTGCCTGGAGTACTTCGGGACGGAATCAGCCCCAGCATTTT
D: .
J: TRBJ1-5
size: .
V: TRBV30

CDR3: CASSVYRDSDGYTF
DNA: TGCGCCAGCAGCGTGTACAGGGATTCGGATGGCTACACCTTC
D: .
J: TRBJ1-2
size: .
V: TRBV4-3

CDR3: CASVQGSSYNEQFF
DNA: TGTGCCAGCGTTCAGGGGAGCTCCTACAATGAGCAGTTCTTC
D: .
J: TRBJ2-1
size: .
V: TRBV6-7

CDR3: CASSFKADYGYTF
DNA: TGTGCCAGCAGTTTTAAGGCCGACTATGGCTACACCTTC
D: .
J: TRBJ1-2
size: once
V: TRBV5-4

CDR3: CASSEEKAGGRSGANVLTF
DNA: TGTGCCAGCAGTGAAGAAAAGGCAGGGGGGAGATCTGGGGCCAACGTCCTGACTTTC
D: .
J: TRBJ2-6
size: .
V: TRBV6-4

CDR3: CASRSTGTYGYTF
DNA: TGTGCCAGCAGATCGACAGGGACCTATGGCTACACCTTC
D: TRBD1
J: TRBJ1-2
size: .
V: TRBV11-3

CDR3: CATSRDGEAEKLFF
DNA: TGTGCCACCAGCAGAGATGGGGAGGCGGAAAAACTGTTTTTT
D: .
J: TRBJ1-4
size: .
V: TRBV15

CDR3: CASSLWTSGNIYEQYF
DNA: TGTGCCAGCAGCCTTTGGACTAGCGGGAATATCTACGAGCAGTACTTC
D: TRBD2
J: TRBJ2-7
size: .
V: TRBV11-2

CDR3: CASSIGGLWGYTF
DNA: TGTGCCAGTAGTATTGGGGGCCTCTGGGGCTACACCTTC
D: .
J: TRBJ1-2
size: .
V: TRBV19

CDR3: CASSLGGTGNTIYF
DNA: TGCGCCAGCAGCTTGGGTGGCACTGGAAACACCATATATTTT
D: .
J: TRBJ1-3
size: .
V: TRBV5-1

CDR3: CASSQDYYQGLQEQYF
DNA: TGCGCCAGCAGCCAAGATTACTACCAGGGGCTCCAGGAGCAGTACTTC
D: .
J: TRBJ2-7
size: .
V: TRBV4-1

CDR3: CASSVDLSGEQFF
DNA: TGTGCCAGCAGCGTGGATCTCTCCGGGGAGCAGTTCTTC
D: .
J: TRBJ2-1
size: once
V: TRBV9

CDR3: CASRLMAGETQYF
DNA: TGTGCCAGCAGGCTCATGGCCGGGGAGACCCAGTACTTC
D: .
J: TRBJ2-5
size: .
V: TRBV14

CDR3: CASSLAGGPSYEQYF
DNA: TGCGCCAGCAGCTTAGCGGGAGGCCCCTCCTACGAGCAGTACTTC
D: TRBD2
J: TRBJ2-7
size: .
V: TRBV5-1

CDR3: CASSSRGGPKETQYF
DNA: TGTGCCAGCAGCTCACGAGGGGGGCCCAAAGAGACCCAGTACTTC
D: .
J: TRBJ2-5
size: .
V: TRBV11-1